This T cell receptor beta chain was captured in a study of blood T cell repertoires in COVID-19. Study-wide background: Samples of COVID-19 (acute and convalescent) were obtained from the United States, Italy and Spain.

While infection was still active, Seattle patients were enrolled and then followed longitudinally. How the authors handled the data: From reference gene primer amplification, estimates of nucleated cell counts were derived. Only in-frame clones appear in the TCRdb table, and some are missing; sequencing was by immunoSEQ multiplex PCR. V, J and clone size reflect that table, while D and trimming were determined from the DNA. This sample yields roughly 200,000 clones, of which approximately 80% are seen a single time; around 7% belongs to the top ten. V was pared by 8 bases and J by 5 bases, with 18 bases of the junction left unmatched. CDR3 size: 17 residues. Germline V lookup: CDR1 MRHNA, CDR2 SNTAGT.

The source is a woman between 35 and 50 years old with COVID-19, enrolled during active disease. The V and J genes are TRBV6-4 and TRBJ2-1, with TRBD2 identical over 7 bases. Sequenced input: peripheral blood. The CDR3 DNA reads as TGTGCCAGCCTCCCCTTGGGAGGACTAGATGTCCACAATGAGCAGTTCTTC. This translates into CASLPLGGLDVHNEQFF.